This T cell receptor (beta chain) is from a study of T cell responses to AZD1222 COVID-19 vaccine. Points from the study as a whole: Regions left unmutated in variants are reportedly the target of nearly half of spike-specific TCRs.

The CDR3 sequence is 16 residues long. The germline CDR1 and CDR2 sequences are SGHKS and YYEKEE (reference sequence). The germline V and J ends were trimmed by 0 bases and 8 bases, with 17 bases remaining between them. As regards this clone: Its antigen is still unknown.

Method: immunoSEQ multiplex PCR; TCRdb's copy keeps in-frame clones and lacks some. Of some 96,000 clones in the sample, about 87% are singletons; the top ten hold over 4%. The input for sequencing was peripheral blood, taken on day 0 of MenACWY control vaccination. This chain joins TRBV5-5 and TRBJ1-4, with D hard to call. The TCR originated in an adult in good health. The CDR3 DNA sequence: TGTGCCAGCAGCTTGGACTCGGGCAGCCTCATCGAAAAACTGTTTTTT. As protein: CASSLDSGSLIEKLFF.